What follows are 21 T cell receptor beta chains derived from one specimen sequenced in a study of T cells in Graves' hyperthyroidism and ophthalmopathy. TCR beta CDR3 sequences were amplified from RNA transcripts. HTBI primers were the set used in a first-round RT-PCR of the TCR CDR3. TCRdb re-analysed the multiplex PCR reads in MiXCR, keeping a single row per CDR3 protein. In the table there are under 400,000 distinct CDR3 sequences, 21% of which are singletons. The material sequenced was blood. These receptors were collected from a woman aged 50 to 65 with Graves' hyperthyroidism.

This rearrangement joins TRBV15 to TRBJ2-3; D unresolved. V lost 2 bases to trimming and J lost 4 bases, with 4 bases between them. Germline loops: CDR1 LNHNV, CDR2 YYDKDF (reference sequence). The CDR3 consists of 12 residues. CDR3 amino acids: CATSRLADTQYF. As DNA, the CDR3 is TGTGCCACCAGCAGACTGGCAGATACGCAGTATTTT.

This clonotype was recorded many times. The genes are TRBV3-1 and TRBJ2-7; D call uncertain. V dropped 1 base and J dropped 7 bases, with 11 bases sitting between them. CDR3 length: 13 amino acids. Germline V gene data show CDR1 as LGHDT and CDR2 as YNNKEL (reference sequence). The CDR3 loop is CASSQGWAGEQYF. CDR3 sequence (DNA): TGTGCCAGCAGCCAAGGGTGGGCCGGGGAGCAGTACTTC.

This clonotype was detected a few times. The CDR3 loop reads CASSRVPSFSGANVLTF. The DNA for the CDR3 is TGTGCCAGCAGCCGAGTACCGTCCTTCTCTGGGGCCAACGTCCTGACTTTC. The chain combines TRBV11-2 with TRBJ2-6; D is unresolved. The V and J ends lost 5 bases and 0 bases respectively, with 14 bases between them. Germline CDR1 SGHAT, CDR2 FQNNGV. The CDR3 has 17 residues.

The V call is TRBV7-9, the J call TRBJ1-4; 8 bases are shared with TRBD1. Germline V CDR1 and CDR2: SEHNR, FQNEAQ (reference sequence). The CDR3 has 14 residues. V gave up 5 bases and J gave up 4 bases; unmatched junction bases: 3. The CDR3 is CASSPTGGNEKLFF. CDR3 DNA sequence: TGTGCCAGCAGCCCTACAGGGGGTAATGAAAAACTGTTTTTT.

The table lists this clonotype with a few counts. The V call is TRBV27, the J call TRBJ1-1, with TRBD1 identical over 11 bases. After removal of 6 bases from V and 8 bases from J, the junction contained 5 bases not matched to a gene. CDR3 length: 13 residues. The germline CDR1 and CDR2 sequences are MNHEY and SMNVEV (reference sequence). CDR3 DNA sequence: TGTGCCAGCAGGCGGGGACAGGGGGGCGAAGCTTTCTTT. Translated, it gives CASRRGQGGEAFF.

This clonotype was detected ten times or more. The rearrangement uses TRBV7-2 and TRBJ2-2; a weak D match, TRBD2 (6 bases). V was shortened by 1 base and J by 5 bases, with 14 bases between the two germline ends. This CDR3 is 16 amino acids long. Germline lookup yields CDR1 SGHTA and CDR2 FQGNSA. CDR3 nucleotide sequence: TGTGCCAGCAGCTTAGTCTTCGGGAGAGGTACCGGGGAGCTGTTTTTT. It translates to CASSLVFGRGTGELFF.

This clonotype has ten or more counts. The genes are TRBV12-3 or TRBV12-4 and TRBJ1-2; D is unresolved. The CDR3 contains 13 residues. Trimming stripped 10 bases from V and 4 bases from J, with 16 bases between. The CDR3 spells CATTAGYPYGYTF. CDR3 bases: TGTGCCACCACGGCGGGCTACCCCTATGGCTACACCTTC.

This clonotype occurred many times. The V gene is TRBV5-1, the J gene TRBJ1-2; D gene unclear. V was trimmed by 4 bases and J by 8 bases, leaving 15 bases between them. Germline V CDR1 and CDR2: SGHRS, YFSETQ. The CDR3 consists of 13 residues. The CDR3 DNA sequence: TGCGCCAGCAGCCCCACCGGTACTCGGGGCTACACCTTC. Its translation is CASSPTGTRGYTF. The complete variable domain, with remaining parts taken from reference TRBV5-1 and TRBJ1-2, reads KAGVTQTPRYLIKTRGQQVTLSCSPISGHRSVSWYQQTPGQGLQFLFEYFSETQRNKGNFPGRFSGRQFSNSRSEMNVSTLELGDSALYLCASSPTGTRGYTFGSGTRLTVV.

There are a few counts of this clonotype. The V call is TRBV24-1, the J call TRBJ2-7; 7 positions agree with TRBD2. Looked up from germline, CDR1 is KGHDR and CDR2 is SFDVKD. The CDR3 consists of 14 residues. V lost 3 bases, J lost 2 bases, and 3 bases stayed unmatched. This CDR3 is CATSDTREAYEQYF. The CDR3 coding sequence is TGTGCCACCAGTGATACCCGGGAGGCCTACGAGCAGTACTTC.

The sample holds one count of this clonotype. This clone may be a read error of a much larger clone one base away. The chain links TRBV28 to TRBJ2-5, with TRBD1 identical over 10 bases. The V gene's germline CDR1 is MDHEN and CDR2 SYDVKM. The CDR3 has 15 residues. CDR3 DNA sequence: TGTGCCAGCAGTTTGATGGGGACAGGGGAAGAGATCCAGTACTTC. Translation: CASSLMGTGEEIQYF.

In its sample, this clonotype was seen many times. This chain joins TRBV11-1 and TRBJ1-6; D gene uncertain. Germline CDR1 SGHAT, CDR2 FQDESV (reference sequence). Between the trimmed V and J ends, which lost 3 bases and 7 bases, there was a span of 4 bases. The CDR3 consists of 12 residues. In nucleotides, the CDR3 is TGTGCCAGCAGCTTGTGGAATTCACCCCTCCACTTT. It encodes CASSLWNSPLHF. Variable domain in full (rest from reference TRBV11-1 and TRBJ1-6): EAEVAQSPRYKITEKSQAVAFWCDPISGHATLYWYRQILGQGPELLVQFQDESVVDDSQLPKDRFSAERLKGVDSTLKIQPAELGDSAMYLCASSLWNSPLHFGNGTRLTVT.

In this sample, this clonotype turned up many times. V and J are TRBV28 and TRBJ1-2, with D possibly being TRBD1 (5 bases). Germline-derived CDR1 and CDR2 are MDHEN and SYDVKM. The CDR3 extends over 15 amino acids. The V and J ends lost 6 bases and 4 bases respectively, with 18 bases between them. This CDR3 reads CASSPPIGGGYGYTF. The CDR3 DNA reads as TGTGCCAGCAGCCCGCCTATCGGGGGAGGCTATGGCTACACCTTC.

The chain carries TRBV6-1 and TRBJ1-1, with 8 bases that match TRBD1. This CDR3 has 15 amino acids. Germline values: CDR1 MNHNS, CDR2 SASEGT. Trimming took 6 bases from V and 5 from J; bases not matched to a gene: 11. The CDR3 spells CASSPLDRARTEAFF. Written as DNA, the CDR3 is TGTGCCAGCAGCCCCTTGGACAGGGCGAGGACTGAAGCTTTCTTT.

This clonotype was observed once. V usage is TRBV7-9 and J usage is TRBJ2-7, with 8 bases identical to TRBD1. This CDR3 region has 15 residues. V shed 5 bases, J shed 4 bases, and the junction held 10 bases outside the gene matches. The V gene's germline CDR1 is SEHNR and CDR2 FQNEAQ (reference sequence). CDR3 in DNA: TGTGCCAGCAGCCCCCCTGGACAGGGACTTTACGAGCAGTACTTC. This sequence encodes CASSPPGQGLYEQYF.

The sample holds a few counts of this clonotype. CDR3 in DNA: TGTGCCAGCAGCCCTACTAGCGTCGCCTACAATGAGCAGTTCTTC. Its protein is CASSPTSVAYNEQFF. The chain employs TRBV9 and TRBJ2-1; 7 positions agree with TRBD2. V was clipped by 4 bases and J by 2 bases; unmatched bases: 6. Germline-derived CDR1 and CDR2 are SGDLS and YYNGEE. The CDR3 contains 15 residues.

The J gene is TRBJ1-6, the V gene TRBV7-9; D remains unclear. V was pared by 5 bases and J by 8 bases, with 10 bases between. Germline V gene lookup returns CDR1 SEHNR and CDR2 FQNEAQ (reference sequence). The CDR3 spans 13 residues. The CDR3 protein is CASSQITDSPLHF. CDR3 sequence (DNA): TGTGCCAGCAGCCAGATTACCGATTCACCCCTCCACTTT.

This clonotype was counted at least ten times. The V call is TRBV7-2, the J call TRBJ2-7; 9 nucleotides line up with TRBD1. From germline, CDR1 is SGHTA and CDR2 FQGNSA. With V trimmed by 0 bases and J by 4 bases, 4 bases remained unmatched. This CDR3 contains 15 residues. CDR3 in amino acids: CASSLARDRAYEQYF. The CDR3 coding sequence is TGTGCCAGCAGCTTAGCGCGGGACAGGGCTTACGAGCAGTACTTC.

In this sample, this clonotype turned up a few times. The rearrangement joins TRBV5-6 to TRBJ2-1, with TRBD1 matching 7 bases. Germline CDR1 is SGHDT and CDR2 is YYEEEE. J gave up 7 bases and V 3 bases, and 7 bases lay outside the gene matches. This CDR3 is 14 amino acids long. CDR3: CASSSSPTGNEQFF. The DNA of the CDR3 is TGTGCCAGCAGCTCTTCTCCGACAGGGAATGAGCAGTTCTTC. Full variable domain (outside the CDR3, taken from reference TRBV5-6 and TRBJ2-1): DAGVTQSPTHLIKTRGQQVTLRCSPKSGHDTVSWYQQALGQGPQFIFQYYEEEERQRGNFPDRFSGHQFPNYSSELNVNALLLGDSALYLCASSSSPTGNEQFFGPGTRLTVL.

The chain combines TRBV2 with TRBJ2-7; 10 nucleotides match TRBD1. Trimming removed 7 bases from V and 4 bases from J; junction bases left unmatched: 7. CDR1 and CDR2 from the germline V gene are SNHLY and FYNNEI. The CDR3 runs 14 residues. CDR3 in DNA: TGTGCCAGCACCTTAAGGACAGGGGGGTACGAGCAGTACTTC. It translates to CASTLRTGGYEQYF. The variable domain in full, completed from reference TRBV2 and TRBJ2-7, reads EPEVTQTPSHQVTQMGQEVILRCVPISNHLYFYWYRQILGQKVEFLVSFYNNEISEKSEIFDDQFSVERPDGSNFTLKIRSTKLEDSAMYFCASTLRTGGYEQYFGPGTRLTVT.

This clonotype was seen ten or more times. DNA of the CDR3: TGTGCCAGCAGCGCGACCGGAGCCCTTAATTCACCCCTCCACTTT. It specifies CASSATGALNSPLHF. The rearrangement uses TRBV9 and TRBJ1-6; D gene ambiguous. The germline CDR1 and CDR2 sequences are SGDLS and YYNGEE. The V and J ends lost 3 bases and 6 bases respectively, with 13 bases between them. CDR3 length equals 15 residues.

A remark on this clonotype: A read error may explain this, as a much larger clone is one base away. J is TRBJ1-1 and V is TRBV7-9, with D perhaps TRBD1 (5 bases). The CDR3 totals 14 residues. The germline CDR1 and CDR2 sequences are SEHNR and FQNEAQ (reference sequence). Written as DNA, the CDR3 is TGTGCCGGCAGCCTCCGGGACCATGGCACTGAAGCTTTCTTT. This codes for CAGSLRDHGTEAFF.